This entry lists 8 T cell receptor beta chains sequenced from one sample in a study of blood T cell repertoires in COVID-19. Profiled with immunoSEQ multiplex PCR; TCRdb holds only in-frame clones, not every one. The sample contains approximately 170,000 clones, over 85% of which appear only once. Material: peripheral blood. These receptors originate from a man aged 60 to 69 with active or convalescent COVID-19.

This clone was counted only a few times. The chain carries TRBV5-8 and TRBJ1-4, with D possibly being TRBD1 (5 bases). V dropped 1 base and J dropped 0 bases, with 13 bases sitting between them. The CDR3 is 17 amino acids. CDR1 is SGHTS, CDR2 YDEGEE, per germline. The CDR3 DNA reads TGTGCCAGCAGCTTGACCTTTGACAGCGCAACTAATGAAAAACTGTTTTTT. Translated, it gives CASSLTFDSATNEKLFF. The full variable domain, with the rest looked up from reference TRBV5-8 and TRBJ1-4, is EAGVTQSPTHLIKTRGQQATLRCSPISGHTSVYWYQQALGLGLQFLLWYDEGEERNRGNFPPRFSGRQFPNYSSELNVNALELEDSALYLCASSLTFDSATNEKLFFGSGTQLSVL.

The chain employs TRBV6-1 and TRBJ1-1; TRBD1 matches 9 bases. V lost 4 bases and J lost 2; bases outside the gene matches: 11. The CDR3 loop spans 17 amino acids. CDR1 and CDR2 from the germline V gene are MNHNS and SASEGT. DNA of the CDR3: TGTGCCAGCAGTGTCCGAACAGGGGGCGAGAGAAACACTGAAGCTTTCTTT. Amino acid sequence: CASSVRTGGERNTEAFF.

V usage is TRBV3-1 (or the pseudogene TRBV3-2) and J usage is TRBJ2-2; tentatively, D is TRBD2 (6 bases). In germline, CDR1 is LGHDT, CDR2 YNNKEL (reference sequence). Trimming took 1 base from V and 5 from J, leaving 11 bases between them. The CDR3 runs 15 residues. The CDR3 loop reads CASSQVTRLTGELFF. CDR3 coding DNA: TGTGCCAGCAGCCAAGTGACTAGACTAACCGGGGAGCTGTTTTTT.

The J gene is TRBJ2-2, the V gene TRBV7-9; TRBD1 matches 8 bases. The CDR3 has 17 residues. J was trimmed by 1 base and V by 0 bases; bases with no gene match: 4. In germline, CDR1 is SEHNR, CDR2 FQNEAQ (reference sequence). The CDR3 DNA reads TGTGCCAGCAGCTTAGCGCAGGGGGCTCGGAACACCGGGGAGCTGTTTTTT. This encodes CASSLAQGARNTGELFF.

This chain uses TRBV27 with TRBJ2-1; TRBD1 aligns across 8 bases. The CDR3 contains 15 residues. The germline CDR1 and CDR2 sequences are MNHEY and SMNVEV (reference sequence). Trimming cost V 2 bases and J 2 bases; bases outside gene matches: 2. The CDR3 DNA sequence: TGTGCCAGCAGTTTACAACAGGGGGCCTACAATGAGCAGTTCTTC. As protein: CASSLQQGAYNEQFF.

The gene calls are TRBV7-2 and TRBJ1-6; D possibly corresponds to TRBD1 (5 bases). V was clipped by 1 base and J by 6 bases, with 16 bases between them. Germline assignment: CDR1 SGHTA and CDR2 FQGNSA. The CDR3 loop spans 17 amino acids. The CDR3 nucleotides read TGTGCCAGCAGCTTAGTCCAAGTTGGAGGGACTAATTCACCCCTCCACTTT. This sequence encodes CASSLVQVGGTNSPLHF.

This rearrangement joins TRBV10-1 to TRBJ2-2; perhaps TRBD1 as D (5 bases). This CDR3 spans 16 amino acids. V lost 6 bases, J lost 6 bases, and 20 bases lay in between. The V gene's germline CDR1 is WNHNN and CDR2 SYGVQD (reference sequence). The CDR3 sequence is CASSPYGRVEAGELFF. DNA of the CDR3: TGCGCCAGCAGCCCCTACGGCAGGGTTGAAGCCGGGGAGCTGTTTTTT.

The chain uses TRBV2 and TRBJ1-2; the match to TRBD1 covers 12 bases. Germline CDR1 and CDR2: SNHLY and FYNNEI. V shed 4 bases and J 5 bases; nucleotides not matched to a gene: 8. The CDR3 runs 16 residues. The CDR3 loop reads CASSVPGQGAQYGYTF. CDR3 DNA sequence: TGTGCCAGCAGTGTTCCGGGACAGGGGGCTCAATATGGCTACACCTTC.